This T cell receptor beta chain was retrieved from a study of blood T cells in healthy people across ages. General study results and limits: A conclusive naive versus antigen-experienced comparison was prevented by the unsorted PBMCs.

A second PCR of about 6 to 12 cycles used a sample-barcoded 5' primer and a J-beta primer mix. Every sample returned 2.5 million or more CDR3-containing paired-end reads. TCRdb fed the 5' RACE reads into MiXCR, producing one record per CDR3 protein. Among around 800,000 distinct CDR3 sequences listed, 53% were seen once. This CDR3 is built from 14 residues. Germline lookup yields CDR1 SGHRS and CDR2 YFSETQ. V was shortened by 0 bases and J by 4 bases, with 11 bases between the two germline ends. This clonotype was counted only a few times. The target antigen is unknown. The sequenced sample consisted of blood. The chain recombines TRBV5-1 with TRBJ2-7; perhaps TRBD2 as D (6 bases). The TCR comes from a man older than 75 in good health. The CDR3 DNA sequence: TGCGCCAGCAGCTTGGGCCCGGGAGAGTACGAGCAGTACTTC. Translating it yields CASSLGPGEYEQYF. Drawing the rest from reference TRBV5-1 and TRBJ2-7, the complete variable domain is KAGVTQTPRYLIKTRGQQVTLSCSPISGHRSVSWYQQTPGQGLQFLFEYFSETQRNKGNFPGRFSGRQFSNSRSEMNVSTLELGDSALYLCASSLGPGEYEQYFGPGTRLTVT.